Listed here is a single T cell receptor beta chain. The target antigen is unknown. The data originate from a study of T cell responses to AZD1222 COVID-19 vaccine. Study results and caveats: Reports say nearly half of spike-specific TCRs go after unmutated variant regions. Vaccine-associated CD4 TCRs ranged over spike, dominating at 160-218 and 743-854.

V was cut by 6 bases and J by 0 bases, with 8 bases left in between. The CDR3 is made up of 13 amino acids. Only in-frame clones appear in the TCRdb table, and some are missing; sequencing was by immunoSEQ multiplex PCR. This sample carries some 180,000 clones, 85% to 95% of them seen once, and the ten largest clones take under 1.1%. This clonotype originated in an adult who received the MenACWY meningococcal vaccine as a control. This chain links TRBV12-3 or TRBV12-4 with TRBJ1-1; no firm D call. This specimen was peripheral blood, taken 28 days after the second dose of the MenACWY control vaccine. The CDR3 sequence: CASRTTLNTEAFF. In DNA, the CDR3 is TGTGCCAGCAGGACCACCCTGAACACTGAAGCTTTCTTT.